This T cell receptor (beta chain) was profiled in a study of PD-1 blockade in classical Hodgkin lymphoma. Per germline, CDR1 SEHNR and CDR2 FQNEAQ (reference sequence). V lost 5 bases, J lost 5 bases, and 12 bases stayed unmatched. The CDR3 runs to 16 residues. Data came from immunoSEQ multiplex PCR; TCRdb stores just in-frame clones and leaves some out. Of about 25,000 clones in the sample, around 80% were seen once. The time point denotes: cycle 4 day 1 (C4D1), after more than 5 weeks of nivolumab. Autologous stem cell transplantation was followed by relapse in every patient, and brentuximab vedotin exposure varied. This clone has a single count. The antigen is unknown. General study findings and limits: Prior to therapy, complete responders displayed diversity much like that of newly diagnosed patients.

Sequencing was performed on peripheral blood mononuclear cells (PBMCs), taken before the fourth cycle of nivolumab. The sequence was collected from a human donor with classical Hodgkin lymphoma. The chain is built from TRBV7-9 and TRBJ2-5, with 9 nucleotides matching TRBD1. CDR3 sequence: CASSPLGQGVRETQYF. CDR3 coding DNA: TGTGCCAGCAGCCCCTTGGGACAGGGCGTAAGGGAGACCCAGTACTTC.